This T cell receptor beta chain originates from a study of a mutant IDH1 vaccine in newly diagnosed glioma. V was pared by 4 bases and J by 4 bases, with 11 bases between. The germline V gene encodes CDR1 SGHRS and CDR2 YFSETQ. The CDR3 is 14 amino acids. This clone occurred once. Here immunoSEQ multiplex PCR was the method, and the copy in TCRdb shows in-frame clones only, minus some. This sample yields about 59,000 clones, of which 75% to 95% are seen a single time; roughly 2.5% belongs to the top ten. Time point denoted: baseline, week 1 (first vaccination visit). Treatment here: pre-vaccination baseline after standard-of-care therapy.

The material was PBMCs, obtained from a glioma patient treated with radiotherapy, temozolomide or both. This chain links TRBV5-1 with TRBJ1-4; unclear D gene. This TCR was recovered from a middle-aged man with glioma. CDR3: CASSLDSHNEKLFF. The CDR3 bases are TGCGCCAGCAGCCTGGACTCCCATAATGAAAAACTGTTTTTT.